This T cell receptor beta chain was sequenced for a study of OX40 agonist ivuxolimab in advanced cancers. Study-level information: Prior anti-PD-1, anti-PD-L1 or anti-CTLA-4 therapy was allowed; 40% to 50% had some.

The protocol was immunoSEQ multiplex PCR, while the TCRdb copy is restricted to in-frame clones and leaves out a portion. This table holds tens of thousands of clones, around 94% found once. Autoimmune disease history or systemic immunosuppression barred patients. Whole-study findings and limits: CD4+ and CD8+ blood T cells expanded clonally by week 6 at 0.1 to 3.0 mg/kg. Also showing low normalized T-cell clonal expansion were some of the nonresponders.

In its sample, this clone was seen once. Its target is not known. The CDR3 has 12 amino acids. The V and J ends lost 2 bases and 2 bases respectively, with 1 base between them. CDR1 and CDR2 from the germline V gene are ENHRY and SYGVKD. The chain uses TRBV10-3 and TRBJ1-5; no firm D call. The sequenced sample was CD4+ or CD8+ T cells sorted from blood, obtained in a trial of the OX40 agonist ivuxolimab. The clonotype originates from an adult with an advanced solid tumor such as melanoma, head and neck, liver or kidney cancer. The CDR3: CAISEGNQPQHF. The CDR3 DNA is TGTGCCATCAGTGAGGGCAATCAGCCCCAGCATTTT.